The 22 T cell receptor beta chains in this list originate from one sample, sequenced in a study of CD8 T cells in ankylosing spondylitis. TCRdb re-called the 5' RACE reads with MiXCR, one entry per CDR3 protein. The repertoire includes tens of thousands of distinct CDR3 sequences, approximately 10% of them detected once, and around 15% sits in the top ten. Sequencing input: blood, either unsorted or a sorted T cell fraction (not recorded which). The receptors were sampled from a male donor with ankylosing spondylitis or in good health (not recorded which).

This clonotype was seen repeatedly, ten times or more. CDR3 in amino acids: CASSFGTYTDTQYF. CDR3 coding DNA: TGTGCCAGCAGTTTCGGCACCTACACAGATACGCAGTATTTT. V and J are TRBV12-3 or TRBV12-4 and TRBJ2-3; no clear D. Trimming took 3 bases from V and 2 from J, leaving 9 bases between them. The CDR3 has 14 residues.

This clonotype was seen many times. The chain employs TRBV4-3 and TRBJ1-1; D gene unclear. V was shortened by 1 base and J by 6 bases, with 6 bases between the two germline ends. The CDR3 sequence is 12 residues long. Germline V CDR1 and CDR2: LGHNA, YSLEER. The CDR3 is CASSQGTSEAFF. As DNA, the CDR3 is TGCGCCAGCAGCCAAGGAACTTCTGAAGCTTTCTTT.

This chain uses TRBV6-1 with TRBJ2-7; 14 bases match TRBD2. This CDR3 is 21 amino acids long. Germline trimming cut 3 bases from V and 0 bases from J; bases unmatched to any gene: 16. CDR1 MNHNS and CDR2 SASEGT come from the germline V gene. The CDR3 is CASSDPGTSGRKPGSSYEQYF. CDR3 DNA: TGTGCCAGCAGTGATCCCGGGACTAGCGGGAGAAAACCAGGTAGCTCCTACGAGCAGTACTTC.

The chain is built from TRBV13 and TRBJ2-1; TRBD2 aligns across 12 bases. The CDR3 is 19 residues long. Losses at the gene ends were 4 bases for V and 8 bases for J; bases not matched to a gene: 18. Germline assignment: CDR1 PRHDT and CDR2 FYEKMQ (reference sequence). The CDR3 region has the DNA TGTGCCAGCAGCTCCGCACGACTAGCGGGAGTCTTAGGGGGAGATGAGCAGTTCTTC. This codes for CASSSARLAGVLGGDEQFF.

This clonotype showed up many times. CDR3 sequence (DNA): TGTGCCAGTAGTATTGGGGCAGGGCTCTCCAATGAGCAGTTCTTC. Translated: CASSIGAGLSNEQFF. The J gene is TRBJ2-1, the V gene TRBV19, with D perhaps matching TRBD1 (5 bases). Germline V gene data show CDR1 as LNHDA and CDR2 as SQIVND (reference sequence). The CDR3 has 15 residues. V lost 3 bases to trimming and J lost 6 bases, with 15 bases between them.

This clonotype was recorded at least ten times. The rearrangement joins TRBV3-1 to TRBJ2-1, with 7 bases fitting TRBD1. Germline V gene lookup returns CDR1 LGHDT and CDR2 YNNKEL (reference sequence). The CDR3 loop spans 17 amino acids. V shed 0 bases and J 0 bases; nucleotides not matched to a gene: 5. Here the CDR3 reads CASSQDYRGLSYNEQFF. The CDR3 DNA reads TGTGCCAGCAGCCAAGATTATAGGGGGCTCTCCTACAATGAGCAGTTCTTC.

This clonotype has a count of ten or more. This sequence joins TRBV5-1 and TRBJ2-2; 11 bases match TRBD2. V was clipped by 0 bases and J by 15 bases; unmatched bases: 10. The CDR3 has 15 residues. Looked up from germline, CDR1 is SGHRS and CDR2 is YFSETQ. The CDR3 spells CASSLGLAGSPQVFF. CDR3 coding DNA: TGCGCCAGCAGCTTGGGACTAGCGGGAAGCCCCCAGGTGTTTTTT.

This clonotype was detected ten times or more. The chain employs TRBV5-1 and TRBJ2-1, with D possibly TRBD2 on 6 matching bases. The CDR3 is 14 residues long. The germline gives CDR1 SGHRS, CDR2 YFSETQ. Trimming took 3 bases from V and 2 from J, leaving 9 bases between them. Here the CDR3 reads CASSSLAAYNEQFF. The CDR3 DNA is TGCGCCAGCAGCTCACTAGCAGCCTACAATGAGCAGTTCTTC.

This clonotype was seen at least ten times. This chain links TRBV6-5 with TRBJ2-7; 9 nucleotides line up with TRBD1. The V gene's germline CDR1 is MNHEY and CDR2 SVGAGI. CDR3 length: 15 residues. Losses at the gene ends were 2 bases for V and 5 bases for J; bases not matched to a gene: 7. CDR3 amino acids: CASSYPGTGLDEQYF. The CDR3 nucleotides are TGTGCCAGCAGTTACCCCGGGACAGGGCTCGACGAGCAGTACTTC.

This clonotype was counted once. The V call is TRBV11-1, the J call TRBJ2-5, with D possibly TRBD1 on 5 matching bases. V was trimmed by 3 bases and J by 3 bases, leaving 11 bases between them. CDR1 is SGHAT, CDR2 FQDESV, per germline (reference sequence). The CDR3 has 14 residues. DNA for the CDR3: TGTGCCAGCAGCTTTCAGGGTATCGAAGAGACCCAGTACTTC. Amino acid sequence: CASSFQGIEETQYF.

V is TRBV19 and J is TRBJ2-5, with TRBD2 matching 8 bases. The CDR3 extends over 14 amino acids. V lost 11 bases, J lost 5 bases, and 13 bases stayed unmatched. In germline, CDR1 is LNHDA, CDR2 SQIVND (reference sequence). CDR3 DNA: TGTGCCTCCCACGGCGGGGGGTTAGGCGAGACCCAGTACTTC. Translated: CASHGGGLGETQYF.

Of note for this clonotype: A much larger clone lies a single base off, so this may be a read error. The J gene is TRBJ2-3, the V gene TRBV4-1; D is unclear. The CDR3 extends over 14 amino acids. Germline V CDR1 and CDR2: MGHRA, YSYEKL. The CDR3 here is CASGQVVSVDTQYF. Here the CDR3 DNA reads TGCGCCAGCGGCCAAGTCGTTTCGGTTGATACGCAGTATTTT.

Many counts were recorded for this clonotype. This chain joins TRBV9 and TRBJ2-1; 8 nucleotides align to TRBD2. This CDR3 contains 16 residues. The J segment lost 8 bases and the V segment lost 4 bases, leaving 14 bases of the junction unmatched. Germline V gene sequence: CDR1 SGDLS, CDR2 YYNGEE. The chain's CDR3 is CASSPFWSGSSDEQFF. As DNA, the CDR3 is TGTGCCAGCAGCCCCTTTTGGAGCGGGAGTTCTGATGAGCAGTTCTTC.

This clonotype was detected ten times or more. The chain has TRBV18 and TRBJ2-7; 7 bases align to TRBD1. The length of the CDR3 is 14 residues. The junction had 7 bases not matched to a gene; V was cut back by 2 bases and J by 6 bases. Per the germline V gene, CDR1 is KGHSH and CDR2 is LQKENI. Here the CDR3 reads CASSPRTQGSEQYF. The CDR3 nucleotides read TGTGCCAGCTCACCAAGGACACAGGGGTCCGAGCAGTACTTC.

Many counts were recorded for this clonotype. The genes are TRBV10-3 and TRBJ2-7, with a weak D call TRBD2 (5 bases). The CDR3 covers 11 residues. Between the trimmed V and J ends, which lost 5 bases and 3 bases, there was a span of 5 bases. The germline V gene encodes CDR1 ENHRY and CDR2 SYGVKD. The DNA of the CDR3 is TGTGCCATCAGTACTAGCTACGAGCAGTACTTC. This gives the protein CAISTSYEQYF.

This clonotype has at least ten counts. The chain has TRBV12-3 or TRBV12-4 and TRBJ2-2; possibly TRBD2 for D (5 bases). This CDR3 is built from 16 residues. The V end was cut by 3 bases, the J end by 7 bases, with 18 bases between. This CDR3 reads CASSFRSSPLIGELFF. The CDR3 DNA reads TGTGCCAGCAGTTTTAGGTCTAGCCCTTTGATCGGGGAGCTGTTTTTT.

V and J are TRBV6-5 and TRBJ2-1; the D gene is possibly TRBD2 (6 bases). CDR1 is MNHEY, CDR2 SVGAGI, per germline. CDR3 length: 17 residues. Deletions cut 4 bases from V and 8 bases from J, with 24 bases between. The CDR3 DNA sequence: TGTGCCAGCAGTTCGCCCAGTAGCGGCCTTCCCGGGGATGAGCAGTTCTTC. This gives the protein CASSSPSSGLPGDEQFF.

This clonotype was observed many times. The chain joins TRBV15 to TRBJ1-5; 9 nucleotides match TRBD1. The CDR3 runs to 17 residues. After removal of 3 bases from V and 1 base from J, the junction contained 7 bases not matched to a gene. Germline CDR1 reads LNHNV; CDR2 reads YYDKDF (reference sequence). The CDR3 DNA follows: TGTGCCACCAGCAGGGGACAGGGAGAAATCAGCAATCAGCCCCAGCATTTT. Translation gives CATSRGQGEISNQPQHF.

This clonotype has at least ten counts. The CDR3 coding sequence is TGTGCCAGCAGCCAGAGGACAGGGGTGGGGGAGACCCAGTACTTC. It yields the protein CASSQRTGVGETQYF. The chain has TRBV3-1 and TRBJ2-5; 9 nucleotides line up with TRBD1. This CDR3 is built from 15 residues. From germline, CDR1 is LGHDT and CDR2 YNNKEL (reference sequence). V lost 3 bases to trimming and J lost 5 bases; unmatched junction nucleotides: 7.

The table lists this clonotype with many counts. This may arise from a read error, as a much more abundant clone is one base away. The V call is TRBV29-1, the J call TRBJ2-3; tentatively, D is TRBD1 (5 bases). Trimming cost V 6 bases and J 1 base, with 17 bases left between them. The CDR3 extends over 15 amino acids. Germline CDR1 SQVTM, CDR2 ANQGSEA. This CDR3 is CSVASQAVGTDTQYF. The CDR3 DNA reads TGCAGCGTCGCCTCACAGGCGGTGGGCACAGATACGCAGTATTTT.

Many counts were recorded for this clonotype. V is TRBV6-2 or TRBV6-3 and J is TRBJ1-1; TRBD1 matches at 7 bases. Germline assignment: CDR1 MNHEY and CDR2 SVGEGT. This CDR3 contains 16 residues. V dropped 5 bases and J dropped 1; count of bases not matched to a gene: 10. This CDR3 is CASSPLGWDRNTEAFF. The CDR3 nucleotides read TGTGCCAGCAGTCCCTTGGGGTGGGACAGGAACACTGAAGCTTTCTTT.

This clonotype was counted ten times or more. The rearrangement links TRBV6-5 to TRBJ2-7; 9 bases are a match to TRBD2. Germline V gene sequence: CDR1 MNHEY, CDR2 SVGAGI. CDR3 length: 15 residues. V lost 0 bases, J lost 5 bases, and 5 bases stayed unmatched. This CDR3 is CASSYSSGSSDEQYF. DNA for the CDR3: TGTGCCAGCAGTTACTCTAGCGGGAGTAGCGACGAGCAGTACTTC.